This paragraph reports one TCR beta chain. The sample is drawn from a study of T cell responses to AZD1222 COVID-19 vaccine. Assay: immunoSEQ multiplex PCR; the TCRdb copy retains only in-frame clones and omits some. The sample lists approximately 120,000 clones; 90% were seen once. This specimen consisted of peripheral blood, obtained on day 0 of AZD1222 vaccination. The receptor's source is an adult in good health.

CDR3 sequence reads: CASTPGQGYPGELFF. CDR3 coding DNA: TGTGCCAGCACCCCGGGACAGGGCTACCCCGGGGAGCTGTTTTTT. This chain links TRBV9 with TRBJ2-2; 9 bases fit TRBD1. With V trimmed by 6 bases and J by 6 bases, 9 bases remained unmatched. CDR1 is SGDLS, CDR2 YYNGEE, per germline. CDR3 length: 15 amino acids. The variable domain in full, with the rest retrieved from reference TRBV9 and TRBJ2-2, is DSGVTQTPKHLITATGQRVTLRCSPRSGDLSVYWYQQSLDQGLQFLIQYYNGEERAKGNILERFSAQQFPDLHSELNLSSLELGDSALYFCASTPGQGYPGELFFGEGSRLTVL.